This is a list of T cell receptor beta chains from one sample in a study of T cells after yellow fever vaccination. One entry per CDR3 protein, called by TCRdb with MiXCR from the 5' RACE reads. This table holds under 700,000 distinct CDR3 sequences, roughly 17% found once. The input for sequencing was PBMCs, taken roughly 5 days after the first yellow fever vaccination. The receptors originated from a man between 18 and 29 years old who received the YFV17D yellow fever vaccine. Each CDR3 is given with its conserved first and last residue. D genes are given only for firm matches. Clone size is given for some rows only: seen once, a few or many times, or a class if the clone is expanded.

TGTGCCAGCAGCCGCCGTCCCGGGACAGGGGACGAGCAGTACTTC CASSRRPGTGDEQYF TRBV11-2 15 NA TRBJ2-7 TRBD1
TGTGCCAGCACCCTCGACCCGAACACTGAAGCTTTCTTT CASTLDPNTEAFF TRBV5-6 13 many TRBJ1-1 NA
TGTGCCAGCAGCGTAGGGCAAACCCACGAGCAGTACTTC CASSVGQTHEQYF TRBV9 13 NA TRBJ2-7 NA
TGTGCCAGCAGCTTGGCTAGCGGGGGATCCGCAACCGGGGAGCTGTTTTTT CASSLASGGSATGELFF TRBV7-8 17 few TRBJ2-2 TRBD2
TGTGCCAGCAGCCGTTACGAGGGCGGTTATAGCAATCAGCCCCAGCATTTT CASSRYEGGYSNQPQHF TRBV7-9 17 medium-sized TRBJ1-5 NA
TGCAGTGCTAGAATGCCCGCGGGGGCAGGGACTGAAGCTTTCTTT CSARMPAGAGTEAFF TRBV20-1 15 NA TRBJ1-1 NA
TGCGCCAGCAGCTTGGTTGGACAGGGGAGGAGGGAGACCCAGTACTTC CASSLVGQGRRETQYF TRBV5-1 16 few TRBJ2-5 TRBD1
TGTGCCAGCAGCCTCGACAGGGGGCCCTACGAGCAGTACTTC CASSLDRGPYEQYF TRBV7-9 14 many TRBJ2-7 TRBD1
TGCGCCAGCAGTCAACGGGTCTACAATGAGCAGTTCTTC CASSQRVYNEQFF TRBV23-1 13 NA TRBJ2-1 NA
TGTACCATCAGTTTTAGGCTAGCGGGGGGTCACTCCTACAATGAGCAGTTCTTC CTISFRLAGGHSYNEQFF TRBV2 18 NA TRBJ2-1 TRBD2
TGCAGTGCTAGAGAGGACAGGGACTATGGCTACACCTTC CSAREDRDYGYTF TRBV20-1 13 once TRBJ1-2 TRBD1
TGTGCCAGCAGCCAAGCCCCGACAGGAAACACCATATATTTT CASSQAPTGNTIYF TRBV4-2 14 NA TRBJ1-3 NA
TGCAGTGCTAGTACGGGACAGGGGGGGAATTCACCCCTCCACTTT CSASTGQGGNSPLHF TRBV20-1 15 few TRBJ1-6 TRBD1
TGCAGTGCCACCCGGGGAGCGGGAGGCACAGATACGCAGTATTTT CSATRGAGGTDTQYF TRBV20-1 15 few TRBJ2-3 TRBD2
TGTGCCATCACCAGGGACAGGGAGGCTGGAAACACCATATATTTT CAITRDREAGNTIYF TRBV10-3 15 NA TRBJ1-3 TRBD1
TGTGCCAGCAGCCCGAGTTCCACAGGGCGGATGAACACTGAAGCTTTCTTT CASSPSSTGRMNTEAFF TRBV7-8 17 few TRBJ1-1 NA
TGTGCCAGCAGTTTTCGCGGGACAGGGTTCCACGAGCAGTACTTC CASSFRGTGFHEQYF TRBV6-5 15 few TRBJ2-7 TRBD1
TGTGCCATCAGTGAGTCACGGGGGGCCGAGACCCAGTACTTC CAISESRGAETQYF TRBV10-3 14 few TRBJ2-5 NA
TGTGCCAGCAGGCCTGATGGAGGGAATACGCAGTATTTT CASRPDGGNTQYF TRBV6-1 13 few TRBJ2-3 NA
TGTGCCAGCGCTACAGGTTTCTCTGGGGCCAACGTCCTGACTTTC CASATGFSGANVLTF TRBV6-2/TRBV6-3 15 NA TRBJ2-6 NA
TGCAGTGCTACTAGGACTAGCGGATACAATGAGCAGTTCTTC CSATRTSGYNEQFF TRBV20-1 14 many TRBJ2-1 TRBD2
TGTGCCAGCAGCTTAGAAGTTAAGGAGCAGTTCTTC CASSLEVKEQFF TRBV11-2 12 NA TRBJ2-1 NA
TGTGCCACCAGTGACCAGATGACAGGAGTTAGCAATCAGCCCCAGCATTTT CATSDQMTGVSNQPQHF TRBV24-1 17 few TRBJ1-5 NA
TGTGCCAGCAGTTCCACAGGGGGCACCGGCTACACCTTC CASSSTGGTGYTF TRBV6-2/TRBV6-3 13 few TRBJ1-2 TRBD1
TGTGCCACAACCGGGACGTCCGTCGTTGAAGCTTTCTTT CATTGTSVVEAFF TRBV25-1 13 few TRBJ1-1 NA
TGCGCCAGCAGCCAAGTTTGGGAGCGGGGGGCCGATACAGATACGCAGTATTTT CASSQVWERGADTDTQYF TRBV4-3 18 few TRBJ2-3 TRBD2
TGTGCCAGCACCCCGGGGTTGACCCGCTCCTACGAGCAGTACTTC CASTPGLTRSYEQYF TRBV2 15 NA TRBJ2-7 NA
TGTGCCAGCAGTTTATCGGTAGGCTACAATGAGCAGTTCTTC CASSLSVGYNEQFF TRBV27 14 NA TRBJ2-1 NA
TGTGCCAGCAGCTCCGGGACTAGCGGGGCCCCCGCGTCAGATACGCAGTATTTT CASSSGTSGAPASDTQYF TRBV11-2 18 few TRBJ2-3 TRBD2
TGTGCCAGCAGTTATGACGGATTGTCCTATGGCTACACCTTC CASSYDGLSYGYTF TRBV12-3/TRBV12-4 14 NA TRBJ1-2 NA
TGTGCCAGCAGCGGAAGGGCAGGAAACCAAGAGACCCAGTACTTC CASSGRAGNQETQYF TRBV11-2 15 NA TRBJ2-5 NA
TGTGCCAGCAGGTTGCGGGGGTCGGAGACCCAGTACTTC CASRLRGSETQYF TRBV12-3/TRBV12-4 13 few TRBJ2-5 TRBD2
TGCGCCAGCAGCCAGCAGACAGGGTTTCGAGACGAGCAGTACTTC CASSQQTGFRDEQYF TRBV4-1 15 few TRBJ2-7 TRBD1
TGTGCCAGCAGTTGGGGCAGTTGGGGCAATCAGCCCCAGCATTTT CASSWGSWGNQPQHF TRBV12-3/TRBV12-4 15 NA TRBJ1-5 NA
TGTGCCAGCAGCTCCCCGGGGGGGCCCCGTGAAACCCAGTACTTC CASSSPGGPRETQYF TRBV7-2 15 few TRBJ2-5 TRBD2
TGTGCCAGCAGCCTAGCCGCCGCCAGGGCAGGGGGAGCTTTCTTT CASSLAAARAGGAFF TRBV12-3/TRBV12-4 15 NA TRBJ1-1 TRBD1
TGTGCCAGCAGCTCCCGACAGGCAAGCTCCTACGAGCAGTACTTC CASSSRQASSYEQYF TRBV13 15 few TRBJ2-7 NA
TGCGCCAGCAGCCGGTCGTGGGAGGGGGCTTTGAATGAGCAGTTCTTC CASSRSWEGALNEQFF TRBV4-3 16 once TRBJ2-1 NA
TGTGCCAGCAGTTTATCGGTGGGGGGAGTGACTGAAGCTTTCTTT CASSLSVGGVTEAFF TRBV27 15 few TRBJ1-1 NA
TGTGCCAGCAGCTCCTTTTTTGGGACTGAAGCTTTCTTT CASSSFFGTEAFF TRBV5-5 13 few TRBJ1-1 NA
TGTGCCAGCGATGAGGGGAAAGAGACCCAGTACTTC CASDEGKETQYF TRBV25-1 12 many TRBJ2-5 NA
TGTGCCAGCAGCCCCGACTCGAGCTTCTACAATGAGCAGTTCTTC CASSPDSSFYNEQFF TRBV12-3/TRBV12-4 15 few TRBJ2-1 NA
TGTGCCAGTAGTAGGTGGGGGGACGAGACCCAGTACTTC CASSRWGDETQYF TRBV19 13 NA TRBJ2-5 NA
TGTGCCAGCAGCTTAGGTTCAGTTACTAACTATGGCTACACCTTC CASSLGSVTNYGYTF TRBV13 15 few TRBJ1-2 NA
TGCGCCAGCAGCCAAGTTAGCGAGGGCACAGATACGCAGTATTTT CASSQVSEGTDTQYF TRBV4-1 15 many TRBJ2-3 NA
TGTGCCAGCAGTTCCCTCGGACAGGTCTGGAATGAGCAGTTCTTC CASSSLGQVWNEQFF TRBV28 15 few TRBJ2-1 TRBD1
TGTGCCAGCAGCTTAGCCGCTAGCGGGGGGGACTACGAGCAGTACTTC CASSLAASGGDYEQYF TRBV7-2 16 NA TRBJ2-7 TRBD2
TGCGCCAGCAGCCAAGGGGGGGGGGCCACCCTGAGCACAGATACGCAGTATTTT CASSQGGGATLSTDTQYF TRBV4-3 18 NA TRBJ2-3 NA